This is a list of T cell receptor beta chains from one sample in a study of technical replicates of blood from a handful of donors. Generated by immunoSEQ multiplex PCR, the TCRdb table keeps only in-frame clones and is missing some. The table shows 90,000 to 100,000 clones, with approximately 94% occurring only once. Sequenced material: T cells isolated from PBMCs. These receptors were taken from a human donor in good health. Both conserved end residues are part of each CDR3. The D gene is left open where the match is weak. Only some rows state a clone size, as once, few, many or a class for expanded clones.

CDR3 DNA: TGTGCCAGCAGCTTACGAGGGGGATCCTACAATGAGCAGTTCTTC
CDR3 protein: CASSLRGGSYNEQFF
clone size: NA
V gene: TRBV7-2
D gene: NA
J gene: TRBJ2-1

CDR3 DNA: TGCGCCAGCAGCCACCCGGGGGTTAATCAGCCCCAGCATTTT
CDR3 protein: CASSHPGVNQPQHF
clone size: NA
V gene: TRBV4-1
D gene: NA
J gene: TRBJ1-5

CDR3 DNA: TGTGCCAGCAGCGAGGACAGGGGGGATCTCACTGAAGCTTTCTTT
CDR3 protein: CASSEDRGDLTEAFF
clone size: NA
V gene: TRBV5-4
D gene: TRBD1
J gene: TRBJ1-1

CDR3 DNA: TGCGCCAGCAGCCCACGCGGCGGGAGCTACAATGAGCAGTTCTTC
CDR3 protein: CASSPRGGSYNEQFF
clone size: once
V gene: TRBV4-3
D gene: TRBD2
J gene: TRBJ2-1

CDR3 DNA: TGTGCCAGCGCGGAGACTAGCGATCCCACAGATGAGCAGTTCTTC
CDR3 protein: CASAETSDPTDEQFF
clone size: NA
V gene: TRBV6-4
D gene: TRBD2
J gene: TRBJ2-1

CDR3 DNA: TGTGCCAGCAGCCTGGGGGGGGAGGGACAAGGAGAGACCCAGTACTTC
CDR3 protein: CASSLGGEGQGETQYF
clone size: NA
V gene: TRBV4-2
D gene: NA
J gene: TRBJ2-5

CDR3 DNA: TGTGCCACCAGCAGAGGTAACCTCCGGGACAGGGGCGCTGAAGCTTTCTTT
CDR3 protein: CATSRGNLRDRGAEAFF
clone size: NA
V gene: TRBV15
D gene: TRBD1
J gene: TRBJ1-1

CDR3 DNA: TGCAGCGCCACCGATCCCGGACTAGCGGGAGACTTACGTATCAATGAGCAGTTCTTC
CDR3 protein: CSATDPGLAGDLRINEQFF
clone size: NA
V gene: TRBV29-1
D gene: TRBD2
J gene: TRBJ2-1

CDR3 DNA: TGTGCCAGCAGCTTAACTAGCGGGAGGGGTGCAGATACGCAGTATTTT
CDR3 protein: CASSLTSGRGADTQYF
clone size: NA
V gene: TRBV7-2
D gene: TRBD2
J gene: TRBJ2-3

CDR3 DNA: TGTGCCAGTAGTATTTCTGGACTAGCAGTTGGCGATACGCAGTATTTT
CDR3 protein: CASSISGLAVGDTQYF
clone size: NA
V gene: TRBV19
D gene: TRBD2
J gene: TRBJ2-3

CDR3 DNA: TGCGCCAGCCAGACTGGGGGGGCCAAAAACATTCAGTACTTC
CDR3 protein: CASQTGGAKNIQYF
clone size: NA
V gene: TRBV10-2
D gene: NA
J gene: TRBJ2-4

CDR3 DNA: TGCGCCAGCAGCGTTTCTAGCGGGATGGGCTCCTACAATGAGCAGTTCTTC
CDR3 protein: CASSVSSGMGSYNEQFF
clone size: NA
V gene: TRBV5-1
D gene: TRBD2
J gene: TRBJ2-1

CDR3 DNA: TGTGCCAGCAGGATAGCGGGAGGATGGACAGATACGCAGTATTTT
CDR3 protein: CASRIAGGWTDTQYF
clone size: NA
V gene: TRBV11-2
D gene: TRBD2
J gene: TRBJ2-3

CDR3 DNA: TGTGCCAGCAGCCCAAGTGGACAGGGGCAGCCTGAAGCTTTCTTT
CDR3 protein: CASSPSGQGQPEAFF
clone size: NA
V gene: TRBV7-9
D gene: TRBD1
J gene: TRBJ1-1

CDR3 DNA: TGCAGCGTTCTCCAGGGGAACACTGAAGCTTTCTTT
CDR3 protein: CSVLQGNTEAFF
clone size: NA
V gene: TRBV29-1
D gene: NA
J gene: TRBJ1-1

CDR3 DNA: TGCGCCAGCAGCCTCCGGGAAGACAGGCCCGATCAGCCCCAGCATTTT
CDR3 protein: CASSLREDRPDQPQHF
clone size: NA
V gene: TRBV4-1
D gene: NA
J gene: TRBJ1-5

CDR3 DNA: TGCAGCGTGAGCCCCGGACTCAACTCTGGAAACACCATATATTTT
CDR3 protein: CSVSPGLNSGNTIYF
clone size: NA
V gene: TRBV29-1
D gene: NA
J gene: TRBJ1-3

CDR3 DNA: TGTGCCAACCTCATGACTAGCGGGAAAGAGACCCAGTACTTC
CDR3 protein: CANLMTSGKETQYF
clone size: NA
V gene: TRBV2
D gene: TRBD2
J gene: TRBJ2-5

CDR3 DNA: TGTGCCAGCAGCCCCGGACAGGGCCGGTACGAGCAGTACTTC
CDR3 protein: CASSPGQGRYEQYF
clone size: once
V gene: TRBV11-2
D gene: TRBD1
J gene: TRBJ2-7

CDR3 DNA: TGTGCCAGCAGCTTGGCCAGGTACAATGAAGCTTTCTTT
CDR3 protein: CASSLARYNEAFF
clone size: once
V gene: TRBV5-6
D gene: NA
J gene: TRBJ1-1

CDR3 DNA: TGTGCCAGCAAAGGGGGGGAAGTCTACGAGCAGTACTTC
CDR3 protein: CASKGGEVYEQYF
clone size: NA
V gene: TRBV6-6
D gene: NA
J gene: TRBJ2-7

CDR3 DNA: TGTGCCAGCAGCCAATGGACTGAAACAGATACGCAGTATTTT
CDR3 protein: CASSQWTETDTQYF
clone size: NA
V gene: TRBV16
D gene: NA
J gene: TRBJ2-3

CDR3 DNA: TGCGCCAGCAGCCAATCCTACCCCGGGGGGAACGAGCAGTACTTC
CDR3 protein: CASSQSYPGGNEQYF
clone size: once
V gene: TRBV4-1
D gene: TRBD2
J gene: TRBJ2-7

CDR3 DNA: TGTGCCAGCAGTTCCGGACAGACGAACACTGAAGCTTTCTTT
CDR3 protein: CASSSGQTNTEAFF
clone size: NA
V gene: TRBV27
D gene: NA
J gene: TRBJ1-1

CDR3 DNA: TGTGCCAGCAGTTACCCTAGCGGGAGTCCAAATGAGCAGTTCTTC
CDR3 protein: CASSYPSGSPNEQFF
clone size: once
V gene: TRBV6-5
D gene: TRBD2
J gene: TRBJ2-1

CDR3 DNA: TGCGCCAGCAGCCCTGGGACTATCGATGAGCAGTTCTTC
CDR3 protein: CASSPGTIDEQFF
clone size: once
V gene: TRBV5-1
D gene: TRBD2
J gene: TRBJ2-1

CDR3 DNA: TGTGCCAGCAGCCATCTCCGGGACTACTATGGCTACACCTTC
CDR3 protein: CASSHLRDYYGYTF
clone size: NA
V gene: TRBV14
D gene: NA
J gene: TRBJ1-2

CDR3 DNA: TGCAGCCCCGAGGTTGGGAGGAAAATCTACGAGCAGTACTTC
CDR3 protein: CSPEVGRKIYEQYF
clone size: NA
V gene: TRBV29-1
D gene: NA
J gene: TRBJ2-7

CDR3 DNA: TGTGCCAGCAGCCCGGGTAGCAATCAGCCCCAGCATTTT
CDR3 protein: CASSPGSNQPQHF
clone size: NA
V gene: TRBV7-8
D gene: NA
J gene: TRBJ1-5

CDR3 DNA: TGTGCCAGCTTGGGAGACTCCTACGAGCAGTACTTC
CDR3 protein: CASLGDSYEQYF
clone size: NA
V gene: TRBV11-2
D gene: NA
J gene: TRBJ2-7

CDR3 DNA: TGTGCCAGTATTATGGGGAGAAGAGGAAACACCATATATTTT
CDR3 protein: CASIMGRRGNTIYF
clone size: NA
V gene: TRBV19
D gene: NA
J gene: TRBJ1-3

CDR3 DNA: TGCGCCAGCAGCTTGGCTGTGCAGGGGACCTTATCCTACGAGCAGTACTTC
CDR3 protein: CASSLAVQGTLSYEQYF
clone size: once
V gene: TRBV5-1
D gene: NA
J gene: TRBJ2-7

CDR3 DNA: TGTGCCAGTAGTATGGTGGGGCTTTGGCAGCCCCAGCATTTT
CDR3 protein: CASSMVGLWQPQHF
clone size: NA
V gene: TRBV19
D gene: NA
J gene: TRBJ1-5

CDR3 DNA: TGTGCCAGCTCCGATCTCCTAGCGGGAGGGACAGATACGCAGTATTTT
CDR3 protein: CASSDLLAGGTDTQYF
clone size: NA
V gene: TRBV18
D gene: TRBD2
J gene: TRBJ2-3

CDR3 DNA: TGCGCCAGCAGCCCGGGGGACTCTTCAGATACGCAGTATTTT
CDR3 protein: CASSPGDSSDTQYF
clone size: NA
V gene: TRBV5-1
D gene: NA
J gene: TRBJ2-3

CDR3 DNA: TGTGCCAGCAGCTTGGACAGCTTAAGGGGCTACACCTTC
CDR3 protein: CASSLDSLRGYTF
clone size: NA
V gene: TRBV5-6
D gene: NA
J gene: TRBJ1-2

CDR3 DNA: TGTGCCAGCAGTAATTACGGGGGACAGCCCCAGCATTTT
CDR3 protein: CASSNYGGQPQHF
clone size: NA
V gene: TRBV28
D gene: NA
J gene: TRBJ1-5

CDR3 DNA: TGTGCCAGCAGCTTTGCCAGGCACTATGGCTACACCTTC
CDR3 protein: CASSFARHYGYTF
clone size: NA
V gene: TRBV7-6
D gene: NA
J gene: TRBJ1-2

CDR3 DNA: TGTGCCAGCAGCTGGATGACACTTGATTCCTACGAGCAGTACTTC
CDR3 protein: CASSWMTLDSYEQYF
clone size: NA
V gene: TRBV7-9
D gene: NA
J gene: TRBJ2-7

CDR3 DNA: TGCAGCGTTGGCCCCGGACAGGGCCGGCTCGAGCAGTTCTTC
CDR3 protein: CSVGPGQGRLEQFF
clone size: NA
V gene: TRBV29-1
D gene: TRBD1
J gene: TRBJ2-1

CDR3 DNA: TGTGCCAGCAGCCAGTATCCCGGGAGAAAACTGTTTTTT
CDR3 protein: CASSQYPGRKLFF
clone size: NA
V gene: TRBV11-2
D gene: NA
J gene: TRBJ1-4